This T cell receptor (beta chain) was obtained from a study of cytomegalovirus exposure and HLA in healthy donors. Germline loops: CDR1 MNHNS, CDR2 SASEGT. V was trimmed by 5 bases and J by 1 base, leaving 8 bases between them. The CDR3 is made up of 13 amino acids. The PCR made use of 60 Vbeta and 13 Jbeta primers. Clones were sequenced by immunoSEQ multiplex PCR, and TCRdb holds only the in-frame ones, with some missing. The sample consists of 120,000 or so clones, around three quarters of them appearing once. The receptor's source is a woman aged 40 to 50 in good health and CMV-seronegative. The sample consisted of PBMCs. This sequence joins TRBV6-1 and TRBJ1-2, with no clear D. The CDR3 sequence is CASSQTGNYGYTF. As DNA, the CDR3 is TGTGCCAGCAGTCAGACTGGTAACTATGGCTACACCTTC.